This T cell receptor (beta chain) was profiled in a study of cytomegalovirus exposure and HLA in healthy donors. Study-wide context: There were around 390 genotyped donors. Of these, roughly 80% fell in the genetic ancestry cluster associated with self-reported Caucasian donors.

This CDR3 has 13 amino acids. CDR1 SGHRS and CDR2 YFSETQ come from the germline V gene. V was pared by 3 bases and J by 1 base, with 7 bases between. General study results and limits: As was reported, the classifier diagnosed cytomegalovirus status with high specificity and sensitivity. Overall, some 160 TCR beta chains were annotated as cytomegalovirus-associated.

PCR was performed using 60 Vbeta and 13 Jbeta primers. Profiled with immunoSEQ multiplex PCR; TCRdb holds only in-frame clones, not every one. The table records some 190,000 clones, around 80% of them present only once. Donors counted as nominally healthy when sampled, yet unrecorded immune exposures were likely. This clone appeared once. Its antigen is still unknown. The receptor was derived from a girl between 10 and 17 years old in good health and CMV-seropositive. The sample was PBMCs. The V and J genes are TRBV5-1 and TRBJ1-2, with a weak D call TRBD1 (5 bases). Here the CDR3 DNA reads TGCGCCAGCAGCTATGACAGTAACTATGGCTACACCTTC. Protein product: CASSYDSNYGYTF. Combining the CDR3 with reference TRBV5-1 and TRBJ1-2 gives the whole variable domain KAGVTQTPRYLIKTRGQQVTLSCSPISGHRSVSWYQQTPGQGLQFLFEYFSETQRNKGNFPGRFSGRQFSNSRSEMNVSTLELGDSALYLCASSYDSNYGYTFGSGTRLTVV.